One TCR beta chain is described in this entry. The antigen is undetermined. Alongside a J-beta primer mix, a sample-barcoded 5' primer served in a second PCR lasting about 6 to 12 cycles. Each cDNA molecule, via a template-switch adaptor with 12 random nucleotides, was tagged. TCRdb ran MiXCR on the 5' RACE reads and lists one entry per CDR3 protein. This repertoire shows 1.5 million to 2 million distinct CDR3 sequences, about 50% found once; its top ten account for around 2.1%. This entry comes from a study of blood T cells in healthy people across ages. The CDR3 is made up of 15 amino acids. V shed 6 bases and J 3 bases; nucleotides not matched to a gene: 11. Looked up from germline, CDR1 is MNHEY and CDR2 is SMNVEV (reference sequence). General observations from the study: A strong correlation was seen between TCR beta diversity and naive T cell percentage. Across the age range, TCR beta diversity per million T cells fell in a roughly linear way. Long-lived donors carried more naive CD4+ cells and greater diversity than aged donors.

The chain uses TRBV27 and TRBJ2-7; 7 nucleotides match TRBD2. The material sequenced was blood. This TCR derives from a woman aged 40-49 years in good health. The CDR3 spells CASSLGGGGDYEQYF. The DNA for the CDR3 is TGTGCCAGCAGCCTAGGAGGCGGGGGAGACTACGAGCAGTACTTC.